These 12 T cell receptor beta chains were all obtained from the same sample, sequenced in a study of cytomegalovirus exposure and HLA in healthy donors. PCR employed 60 Vbeta and 13 Jbeta primers. The protocol was immunoSEQ multiplex PCR, while the TCRdb copy is restricted to in-frame clones and leaves out a portion. The table includes around 190,000 clones, 80% to 85% detected once. Sequencing was carried out using PBMCs. Receptors were obtained from a woman in her forties in good health and CMV-seronegative.

The J gene is TRBJ2-3, the V gene TRBV5-1, with 10 bases lining up with TRBD1. This CDR3 contains 15 residues. Germline lookup yields CDR1 SGHRS and CDR2 YFSETQ. The V segment lost 4 bases and the J segment 0 bases; nucleotides outside the gene matches: 2. The CDR3 loop reads CASSLGQGSTDTQYF. Written as DNA, the CDR3 is TGCGCCAGCAGCCTGGGACAGGGGAGCACAGATACGCAGTATTTT.

This clone was seen a few times. The chain links TRBV6-6 to TRBJ1-2; D not resolved. The CDR3 is 13 amino acids. Germline assignment: CDR1 MNHNY and CDR2 SVGAGI (reference sequence). The V gene lost 7 bases and the J gene lost 4 bases, with 13 bases spanning the gap. CDR3 sequence (DNA): TGTGCCAGCACTCGAACCGGGAGCTATGGCTACACCTTC. This encodes CASTRTGSYGYTF.

The CDR3 protein is CASSVFLSSYNEQFF. CDR3 bases: TGTGCCAGCAGCGTATTTTTGAGCTCCTACAATGAGCAGTTCTTC. The chain employs TRBV9 and TRBJ2-1; unclear D gene. Trimming took 1 base from V and 0 from J, leaving 8 bases between them. The CDR3 contains 15 residues. Germline V gene lookup returns CDR1 SGDLS and CDR2 YYNGEE. The complete variable domain, with remaining parts taken from reference TRBV9 and TRBJ2-1, reads DSGVTQTPKHLITATGQRVTLRCSPRSGDLSVYWYQQSLDQGLQFLIQYYNGEERAKGNILERFSAQQFPDLHSELNLSSLELGDSALYFCASSVFLSSYNEQFFGPGTRLTVL.

For this clone: The junction differs from germline at one of its ends, possibly a read error. The chain couples TRBV7-9 to TRBJ2-6; D is possibly TRBD2 (6 bases). This CDR3 spans 17 amino acids. Per germline, CDR1 SEHNR and CDR2 FQNEAQ (reference sequence). The CDR3 loop is CSSSLGQGGSGANVLTF. The CDR3 nucleotides are TGTTCCAGCAGCTTAGGGCAGGGAGGTTCTGGGGCCAACGTCCTGACTTTC.

This clone was counted a few times. The rearrangement links TRBV30 to TRBJ1-5; D remains unclear. Trimming removed 2 bases from V and 0 bases from J, with 11 bases in between. This CDR3 spans 15 amino acids. Germline CDR1 is GTSNPN and CDR2 is SVGIG (reference sequence). CDR3 protein: CAWSLGLHSNQPQHF. DNA for the CDR3: TGTGCCTGGAGTCTCGGTCTTCATAGCAATCAGCCCCAGCATTTT. Together with reference TRBV30 and TRBJ1-5, the CDR3 gives the full variable domain: SQTIHQWPATLVQPVGSPLSLECTVEGTSNPNLYWYRQAAGRGLQLLFYSVGIGQISSEVPQNLSASRPQDRQFILSSKKLLLSDSGFYLCAWSLGLHSNQPQHFGDGTRLSIL.

The chain recombines TRBV6-5 with TRBJ1-2; 7 nucleotides match TRBD1. The V and J ends lost 0 bases and 5 bases, in that order; junction bases with no gene match: 6. This CDR3 is built from 15 residues. Germline CDR1 MNHEY, CDR2 SVGAGI. Here the CDR3 reads CASSYSRTGGYGYTF. The DNA for the CDR3 is TGTGCCAGCAGTTACTCGAGGACAGGAGGTTATGGCTACACCTTC.

CDR3 nucleotides: TGTGCCAGCAGCTTAGCGGGAGCTCCCGAGCAGTACGTC. Translating it yields CASSLAGAPEQYV. The chain combines TRBV11-3 with TRBJ2-7, with D perhaps matching TRBD2 (6 bases). This CDR3 comprises 13 residues. Germline loops: CDR1 SGHNT, CDR2 YENEEA. V lost 1 base and J 6 bases, leaving 10 bases between the germline ends.

The chain links TRBV5-1 to TRBJ2-3; 8 bases are a match to TRBD1. The CDR3 covers 14 residues. V shed 4 bases and J 5 bases; nucleotides not matched to a gene: 6. Germline loops: CDR1 SGHRS, CDR2 YFSETQ. CDR3 nucleotide sequence: TGCGCCAGCAGCCCCGGACAGGGTAGAGATACGCAGTATTTT. This sequence encodes CASSPGQGRDTQYF.

The genes are TRBV5-4 and TRBJ2-3, with TRBD2 matching 9 bases. There are 16 residues in the CDR3. Germline V CDR1 and CDR2: SGHNT, YYREEE (reference sequence). Trimming removed 4 bases from V and 0 bases from J; junction bases left unmatched: 6. CDR3 amino acids: CASSLGTSRSTDTQYF. In nucleotides, the CDR3 is TGTGCCAGCAGCCTAGGGACTAGCCGGAGCACAGATACGCAGTATTTT.

This rearrangement joins TRBV6-5 to TRBJ2-3, with D perhaps TRBD2 (5 bases). The ends were cut back, 4 bases at V and 0 bases at J, with 11 bases in the middle. CDR1 MNHEY and CDR2 SVGAGI come from the germline V gene. The CDR3 is made up of 15 amino acids. The CDR3: CASSSAGLSTDTQYF. CDR3 nucleotides: TGTGCCAGCAGTTCGGCGGGTCTTAGCACAGATACGCAGTATTTT.

This chain uses TRBV5-6 with TRBJ2-7; D is possibly TRBD1 (6 bases). Germline lookup yields CDR1 SGHDT and CDR2 YYEEEE. The CDR3 sequence is 15 residues long. Trimming took off 4 bases at V and 4 bases at J, with 18 bases between the two ends. The CDR3 loop reads CASSVTGPLGYEQYV. The CDR3 DNA reads TGTGCCAGCAGCGTCACAGGGCCCCTCGGGTACGAGCAGTACGTC.

The chain couples TRBV27 to TRBJ2-1; 10 bases match TRBD2. Per germline, CDR1 MNHEY and CDR2 SMNVEV (reference sequence). The V and J ends lost 6 bases and 4 bases, in that order; junction bases with no gene match: 3. The CDR3 covers 14 residues. The CDR3 DNA follows: TGTGCCAGCAGCAAAGCGGGAGGGTACAATGAGCAGTTCTTC. Translating it yields CASSKAGGYNEQFF.